Shown below are 29 T cell receptor beta chains from a single sample sequenced in a study of control samples from healthy donors and cancer patients. Profiled with immunoSEQ multiplex PCR; TCRdb holds only in-frame clones, not every one. The table has more than 65,000 clones, about 87% seen once. Sequencing input: PBMCs. These receptors were collected from a woman aged 55-70 years with head and neck cancer.

The V call is TRBV24-1, the J call TRBJ1-1; D uncertain. There are 13 residues in the CDR3. V was trimmed by 5 bases and J by 4 bases, leaving 10 bases between them. From germline, CDR1 is KGHDR and CDR2 SFDVKD. CDR3 sequence: CATSGGSSTEAFF. The CDR3 DNA reads TGTGCCACCAGTGGAGGGAGTAGCACTGAAGCTTTCTTT.

The table lists this clone with a count of one. The chain recombines TRBV7-8 with TRBJ1-4, with D unresolved. The CDR3 is 14 amino acids. Germline lookup yields CDR1 SGHVS and CDR2 FQNEAQ. V was shortened by 4 bases and J by 2 bases, with 8 bases between the two germline ends. DNA for the CDR3: TGTGCCAGCAGCTCCCCGACGACTAATGAAAAACTGTTTTTT. Its protein is CASSSPTTNEKLFF.

This clone occurred a few times. This chain joins TRBV10-3 and TRBJ2-7, with TRBD1 identical over 7 bases. The CDR3 totals 14 residues. The V gene end was trimmed by 5 bases and the J gene end by 3 bases; junction bases not matched to a gene: 7. Germline loops: CDR1 ENHRY, CDR2 SYGVKD. The CDR3 spells CAISINRGGYEQYF. The CDR3 DNA reads TGTGCCATCAGTATAAACAGGGGCGGCTACGAGCAGTACTTC.

V and J are TRBV7-2 and TRBJ1-1; 7 positions agree with TRBD1. Germline assignment: CDR1 SGHTA and CDR2 FQGNSA. The trim removed 1 base at V and 0 bases at J, leaving 11 bases unmatched. The CDR3 covers 18 residues. The DNA of the CDR3 is TGTGCCAGCAGCTTAGGTGGGACAGAAAGGCCCATGAACACTGAAGCTTTCTTT. Amino acid sequence: CASSLGGTERPMNTEAFF.

The chain couples TRBV5-1 to TRBJ2-1; D might be TRBD2 (6 bases). Per the germline V gene, CDR1 is SGHRS and CDR2 is YFSETQ. This CDR3 contains 14 residues. V gave up 7 bases and J gave up 6 bases, with 17 bases separating them. The CDR3 DNA is TGCGCCAGCTCTTCGGACGGGAGCACCAATGAGCAGTTCTTC. It encodes CASSSDGSTNEQFF. The variable domain in full, completed from reference TRBV5-1 and TRBJ2-1, reads KAGVTQTPRYLIKTRGQQVTLSCSPISGHRSVSWYQQTPGQGLQFLFEYFSETQRNKGNFPGRFSGRQFSNSRSEMNVSTLELGDSALYLCASSSDGSTNEQFFGPGTRLTVL.

J is TRBJ2-7 and V is TRBV7-2; D gene unclear. This CDR3 comprises 18 residues. Germline CDR1 SGHTA, CDR2 FQGNSA. V shed 1 base and J shed 2 bases, with 21 bases lying between them. This CDR3 reads CASSLVLYGVWVPYEQYF. The CDR3 DNA reads TGTGCCAGCAGCTTAGTTCTGTATGGGGTGTGGGTCCCCTACGAGCAGTACTTC.

This chain connects TRBV4-1 to TRBJ1-4; possible D gene TRBD1, 5 bases. The germline gives CDR1 MGHRA, CDR2 YSYEKL. The CDR3 spans 13 residues. V was trimmed by 5 bases and J by 8 bases, leaving 12 bases between them. CDR3 region: CASSILRGEKLFF. The CDR3 nucleotides read TGCGCCAGCAGCATTTTGAGGGGAGAAAAACTGTTTTTT.

The chain recombines TRBV19 with TRBJ1-2, with unresolved D. CDR3 length equals 14 residues. Trimming removed 4 bases at V and 2 bases at J, with 11 bases between. Germline-derived CDR1 and CDR2 are LNHDA and SQIVND (reference sequence). This CDR3 is CASSSPPQNYGYTF. DNA of the CDR3: TGTGCCAGTAGTAGCCCCCCGCAAAACTATGGCTACACCTTC.

The chain links TRBV5-4 to TRBJ2-5; D unresolved. The germline V and J ends were trimmed by 1 base and 1 base, with 8 bases remaining between them. Germline-derived CDR1 and CDR2 are SGHNT and YYREEE (reference sequence). The CDR3 is 14 amino acids. The CDR3 coding sequence is TGTGCCAGCAGCTTGCAGGTAGCCCAAGAGACCCAGTACTTC. It is translated as CASSLQVAQETQYF.

The CDR3 DNA reads as TGCGCCAGCAGCTTGCTCCTAGCGGGAGGCAATGAGCAGTTCTTC. It encodes CASSLLLAGGNEQFF. The chain recombines TRBV5-1 with TRBJ2-1, with TRBD2 identical over 11 bases. The CDR3 loop spans 15 amino acids. V shed 1 base, J shed 6 bases, and the junction held 3 bases outside the gene matches. Germline V gene sequence: CDR1 SGHRS, CDR2 YFSETQ.

CDR3 bases: TGTGCCAGCAGCTTCGAGACTAGCGGGAGCGAGCAGTACTTC. Amino acid sequence: CASSFETSGSEQYF. J is TRBJ2-7 and V is TRBV7-8, with 12 bases fitting TRBD2. This CDR3 has 14 amino acids. Looked up from germline, CDR1 is SGHVS and CDR2 is FQNEAQ. The junction had 3 bases not matched to a gene; V was cut back by 3 bases and J by 6 bases.

The rearrangement links TRBV5-4 to TRBJ2-7; no clear D gene. The CDR3 spans 14 residues. The germline CDR1 and CDR2 sequences are SGHNT and YYREEE (reference sequence). Trimming cost V 0 bases and J 3 bases, with 10 bases left between them. DNA of the CDR3: TGTGCCAGCAGCTTGGTACCCGCGCACTACGAGCAGTACTTC. This sequence encodes CASSLVPAHYEQYF.

This clone appeared once. The gene calls are TRBV7-9 and TRBJ2-3; TRBD1 is a possible D gene (5 bases). This CDR3 is 13 amino acids long. Trimming pared 2 bases from V and 6 bases from J, leaving 9 bases between. The V gene's germline CDR1 is SEHNR and CDR2 FQNEAQ (reference sequence). The CDR3 DNA sequence: TGTGCCAGCAGCTTATCGCAGGGTGATACGCAGTATTTT. Translating gives CASSLSQGDTQYF.

This chain uses TRBV7-9 with TRBJ2-2, with TRBD1 as a possible D gene (6 bases). This CDR3 has 15 amino acids. Germline CDR1 reads SEHNR; CDR2 reads FQNEAQ (reference sequence). V shed 5 bases and J shed 1 base, with 11 bases lying between them. DNA of the CDR3: TGTGCCAGCAGCATAAACAGGGTGAACACCGGGGAGCTGTTTTTT. The encoded protein is CASSINRVNTGELFF.

CDR3 in amino acids: CASSFESSGSLGYEQYF. In DNA, the CDR3 is TGTGCCAGCAGCTTCGAATCTAGCGGGAGTCTCGGCTACGAGCAGTACTTC. The chain recombines TRBV21-1 with TRBJ2-7; TRBD2 is the table's D call, not checked against the DNA. TRBV21-1 is deemed a pseudogene. CDR3 length: 17 residues.

The rearrangement links TRBV7-9 to TRBJ2-6; 9 bases are shared with TRBD1. Trimming cost V 4 bases and J 0 bases; bases outside gene matches: 4. CDR1 and CDR2 from the germline V gene are SEHNR and FQNEAQ (reference sequence). This CDR3 spans 17 amino acids. CDR3 in DNA: TGTGCCAGCAGCTCGGGACAGGGAAACTCTGGGGCCAACGTCCTGACTTTC. Translated, it gives CASSSGQGNSGANVLTF.

V is TRBV29-1 and J is TRBJ2-2; 14 nucleotides agree with TRBD2. The trim removed 7 bases at V and 3 bases at J, leaving 4 bases unmatched. Germline assignment: CDR1 SQVTM and CDR2 ANQGSEA. This CDR3 is 15 amino acids long. The CDR3 sequence: CSGRGLAGDTGELFF. For the CDR3, the DNA is TGCAGCGGGAGGGGACTAGCGGGAGACACCGGGGAGCTGTTTTTT.

The rearrangement links TRBV7-6 to TRBJ2-1; 7 nucleotides line up with TRBD2. The CDR3 length is 15 residues. The V gene end was trimmed by 3 bases and the J gene end by 7 bases; junction bases not matched to a gene: 9. In germline, CDR1 is SGHVS, CDR2 FNYEAQ. The CDR3 protein is CASSLGGTIKNEQFF. The CDR3, as DNA: TGTGCCAGCAGCTTGGGTGGGACTATTAAAAATGAGCAGTTCTTC.

Regarding this clone: Relative to the germline gene, one junction end is altered; a read error may explain this. At the DNA level, this CDR3 is encoded by other sequences in the same sample as well. The V call is TRBV3-1 (or the pseudogene TRBV3-2), the J call TRBJ1-1; no clear D. CDR3 length: 17 residues. Looked up from germline, CDR1 is LGHDT and CDR2 is YNNKEL (reference sequence). The CDR3 sequence: CASSQGDIGLLNTEAFF. CDR3 DNA sequence: TGCGCCAGCAGCCAAGGAGACATTGGTTTGTTGAACACTGAAGCTTTCTTT.

This chain uses TRBV2 with TRBJ2-2; weak D call: TRBD1 (6 bases). CDR1 and CDR2 (germline): SNHLY, FYNNEI. There are 14 residues in the CDR3. V was cut by 10 bases and J by 4 bases, with 16 bases left in between. The CDR3 spells CAKGDGEFTGELFF. CDR3 sequence (DNA): TGTGCCAAGGGGGACGGGGAGTTCACCGGGGAGCTGTTTTTT.

The V call is TRBV30, the J call TRBJ1-1; D unresolved. Trimming left V 2 bases short and J 4 bases short, with 14 bases between. The length of the CDR3 is 14 residues. Per germline, CDR1 GTSNPN and CDR2 SVGIG (reference sequence). As DNA, the CDR3 is TGTGCCTGGAGTCTGGGGAGCGTTAGCACTGAAGCTTTCTTT. Protein sequence: CAWSLGSVSTEAFF.

The CDR3 DNA is TGTGCCAGCAGTGGGGGGACAGGGGTTCGCAATGAGCAGTTCTTC. It codes for CASSGGTGVRNEQFF. The chain employs TRBV27 and TRBJ2-1; 10 nucleotides match TRBD1. V lost 5 bases, J lost 6 bases, and 7 bases stayed unmatched. The CDR3 covers 15 residues. The germline CDR1 and CDR2 sequences are MNHEY and SMNVEV (reference sequence).

V is TRBV15 and J is TRBJ2-2; D perhaps matches TRBD1 (5 bases). The V gene's germline CDR1 is LNHNV and CDR2 YYDKDF (reference sequence). The CDR3 has 14 amino acids. The V and J ends lost 4 bases and 6 bases respectively, with 12 bases between them. The DNA for the CDR3 is TGTGCCACCAGCAAGGGGCGCGTTGCCGGGGAGCTGTTTTTT. It translates to CATSKGRVAGELFF.

The V and J genes are TRBV28 and TRBJ2-3; weak D call: TRBD1 (5 bases). The CDR3 runs to 15 residues. Germline-derived CDR1 and CDR2 are MDHEN and SYDVKM. V was shortened by 6 bases and J by 3 bases, with 16 bases between the two germline ends. DNA for the CDR3: TGTGCCAGCAGGCCGGACACGACAATAACAGATACGCAGTATTTT. Translation: CASRPDTTITDTQYF.

As DNA, the CDR3 is TGTGCCAGCAGAGCAAAGACCGGGGCCGGGGAGCTGTTTTTT. Its protein product is CASRAKTGAGELFF. J is TRBJ2-2 and V is TRBV6-5, with D possibly being TRBD2 (5 bases). Germline V gene lookup returns CDR1 MNHEY and CDR2 SVGAGI. CDR3 length: 14 amino acids. V lost 6 bases and J lost 6, with 14 bases in between.

The chain employs TRBV2 and TRBJ1-5; possible D gene TRBD1, 6 bases. The germline CDR1 and CDR2 sequences are SNHLY and FYNNEI. The CDR3 has 16 residues. The germline V and J ends were trimmed by 3 bases and 7 bases, with 19 bases remaining between them. CDR3 amino acids: CASSDPPGVGRQPQHF. The CDR3 nucleotides read TGTGCCAGCAGTGATCCCCCAGGGGTAGGGCGGCAGCCCCAGCATTTT.

The chain carries TRBV27 and TRBJ1-1; D unclear. Trimming pared 5 bases from V and 1 base from J, leaving 11 bases between. Germline V gene lookup returns CDR1 MNHEY and CDR2 SMNVEV (reference sequence). The CDR3 is 14 amino acids. The CDR3 DNA sequence: TGTGCCAGCAGTAAGACCCAGAGGAACACTGAAGCTTTCTTT. This gives the protein CASSKTQRNTEAFF.

The chain uses TRBV7-8 and TRBJ2-5; 8 bases align to TRBD2. Trimming at V came to 2 bases and at J to 2 bases, leaving 4 bases not matched to a gene. Germline loops: CDR1 SGHVS, CDR2 FQNEAQ. This CDR3 comprises 15 residues. The CDR3 protein is CASSLILAEQETQYF. In DNA, the CDR3 is TGTGCCAGCAGCTTAATACTAGCGGAACAAGAGACCCAGTACTTC.

This clone was observed a handful of times. J is TRBJ2-3 and V is TRBV18; 7 bases are shared with TRBD1. The CDR3 is made up of 15 amino acids. V was clipped by 4 bases and J by 1 base; unmatched bases: 5. The germline V gene encodes CDR1 KGHSH and CDR2 LQKENI. The CDR3 loop is CASSLRDSRTDTQYF. The CDR3, as DNA: TGTGCCAGCTCACTCCGGGACAGCCGCACAGATACGCAGTATTTT.